The present TCR beta chain was sequenced within a study of blood T cells in healthy people across ages (dated by TCRdb to between 2015 and 2016). Looking at the study overall: In model experiments, roughly one uniquely barcoded TCR beta cDNA molecule per two T cells was captured by template switching. To avoid experimental bias, donors of different ages were spread randomly across the sequencing lanes. The study analyzed two additional independent replicas of 1 million unique cDNA reads from the same blood draw for two donors, one aged 18 to 30 and one aged 80 or older. The donors were split into four age groups: young (average about 16 years), middle-aged (roughly 39), aged (approximately 60) and long-lived (approximately 89). Age-related changes in TCR beta repertoire diversity were measured in the study by deep sequencing normalized with unique cDNA molecular identifiers.

This clonotype was detected only a few times. Which antigen it targets is not known. At one of its ends the junction is not consistent with the germline gene, which may arise from a read error. Per the germline V gene, SGHTA is the CDR1 and FQGNSA is the CDR2. Reading from cysteine to phenylalanine, the CDR3 counts 14 amino acids. Just the 42-base CDR3 DNA is kept, in frame starting at base 1. Library method: 5' RACE. The instrument given in TCRdb is Illumina HiSeq 2500. A second PCR of roughly 6 to 11 cycles was run with a J-beta primer mix and a sample-barcoded 5' primer. A unique molecular identifier was introduced onto each TCR beta cDNA molecule by a template-switch 5' adaptor carrying 12 random nucleotides. At least 2.5 million CDR3-containing paired-end reads were obtained from each sample. The Mint cDNA synthesis kit, primed by a TRBC-specific oligonucleotide, was used to synthesize first-strand cDNA from all RNA. After uracil-DNA glycosylase treatment, a first 18-cycle PCR used universal primers M1SS and BC2_uni_R on all cDNA. The paper's processing steps were these. Each sample was normalized by randomly selecting 1 million high-quality reads, each carrying a distinct molecular identifier. Instead of being binned into consensus sequences, reads that shared molecular identifiers were thrown out. CDR3 identification, clonotype clustering and error correction used MiTCR with a Q25 quality threshold and the strictest error-elimination algorithm. A nonparametric unseen species model with Euler transformation was used to estimate lower-bound total TCR beta diversity. TCRdb reanalyzed the raw reads on its own, using fastp at Q25 for trimming and MiXCR for clone calling, and kept in-frame beta chains. Rows merge per CDR3 protein into single entries with the most common DNA and genes. In this record, the V and J calls reflect TCRdb's handling and not the investigators' own analysis. This sample has roughly 1.5 million distinct CDR3 sequences in its table, and roughly two fifths of those were observed once. The ten largest clones take up around 4% of the sample.

Systemically healthy Caucasian individuals from Russia, 35 to 40 in total and aged roughly 6 to 100 years, were included as donors. Ten milliliters of peripheral blood were drawn from each donor into EDTA-treated Vacutainer tubes. Ficoll-Paque density-gradient centrifugation was used to isolate PBMCs, with at least 6 million per sample. Trizol reagent was used to extract total RNA from the PBMCs, yielding at least 6 micrograms per sample. Naive CD45RAhigh/CD27high T cell percentages were measured by flow cytometry on a PBMC aliquot from every donor. The full study reports these points: The percentage of naive T cells measured by flow cytometry correlated strongly with observed TCR beta diversity. Since profiling was done on bulk unsorted PBMCs, naive and antigen-experienced compartments could not be conclusively compared. The long-lived group showed more naive CD4+ T cells, fewer expanded clones and increased TCR diversity than the aged group, suggesting age selection. Estimates of total diversity based on one million sequenced T cells were regarded as lower bounds and as underestimates. Observed TCR beta diversity per million T cells fell roughly linearly with age, and a significant reduction was already apparent by age roughly 40. The CMV infection status of donors was not known, potentially confounding age-related changes in expanded clonotypes.

The chain links TRBV7-2 with TRBJ1-2, with 11 central nucleotides matching TRBD1. Material: blood. The TCR sequence derives from a woman between 18 and 29 years old in good health. The nucleotides read TGCGCCAGCAGCTCGGGGACAGGGGGCTATGGCTACACCTTC. This translates into CASSSGTGGYGYTF.